The rows below give T cell receptor beta chains drawn from one sample of a study of regulatory T cells in long-lasting Graves disease. TCRdb passed the multiplex PCR reads through MiXCR, listing each CDR3 protein once. The data hold about 240,000 distinct CDR3 sequences, with 20% observed a single time. The specimen comprised peripheral blood mononuclear cells (PBMCs), sampled at new diagnosis, from a patient treated with antithyroid drugs. The receptors come from a female donor with Graves disease. The CDR3 runs from the conserved cysteine through the conserved F or W. The D gene is left open where the match is weak. Clone size is not always given. Where it is, it says once, few, many or a class for expanded clones.

j_call	d_call	clone_size	v_call	cdr3_aa	cdr3_nt
TRBJ2-3	TRBD1	-	TRBV2	CASSDTGGLDTQYF	TGTGCCAGCAGTGACACAGGGGGCTTGGATACGCAGTATTTT
TRBJ2-7	-	-	TRBV20-1	CSASLRGAKYEQYF	TGCAGTGCTAGTCTTCGGGGGGCGAAGTACGAGCAGTACTTC
TRBJ1-2	-	many	TRBV28	CASSLGTANYYGYTF	TGTGCCAGCAGCCTCGGGACGGCTAACTACTATGGCTACACCTTC
TRBJ2-1	-	many	TRBV10-3	CAISDPTNEQFF	TGTGCCATCAGTGACCCTACGAATGAGCAGTTCTTC
TRBJ2-5	-	many	TRBV20-1	CSASGTGQIQETQYF	TGCAGTGCTTCCGGCACAGGACAGATACAAGAGACCCAGTACTTC
TRBJ2-5	-	many	TRBV5-1	CASSLFVAWETQYF	TGCGCCAGCAGCTTGTTTGTAGCTTGGGAGACCCAGTACTTC
TRBJ2-1	TRBD1	-	TRBV11-2	CATSPQGASNEQSF	TGTGCCACTAGCCCACAGGGGGCCTCCAATGAGCAGTCCTTC
TRBJ1-6	-	many	TRBV7-2	CASSFRDGYNSPLHF	TGTGCCAGCAGCTTTAGGGACGGATATAATTCACCCCTCCACTTT
TRBJ2-7	-	many	TRBV20-1	CSARGRAWGSSSSYEQYF	TGCAGTGCTAGAGGCCGCGCTTGGGGGAGCTCTAGCTCCTACGAGCAGTACTTC
TRBJ1-4	-	-	TRBV19	CASIATVTTNEKLFF	TGTGCCAGTATCGCGACAGTAACTACTAATGAAAAACTGTTTTTT
TRBJ2-3	-	many	TRBV10-3	CAISEKATTDTQYF	TGTGCCATCAGTGAGAAGGCCACCACAGATACGCAGTATTTT
TRBJ2-5	TRBD2	many	TRBV7-2	CASSLSRTSLVETQYF	TGTGCCAGCAGCTTGTCTCGGACTAGCTTGGTGGAGACCCAGTACTTC
TRBJ1-5	-	many	TRBV20-1	CSASRRAVSHF	TGCAGTGCTAGTCGGCGAGCAGTCTCCCATTTT
TRBJ1-4	-	many	TRBV20-1	CSARGSRTNEKLFF	TGCAGTGCTAGGGGATCCCGCACTAATGAAAAACTGTTTTTT
TRBJ1-1	-	many	TRBV27	CASSSDLWAKNTEAFF	TGTGCCAGCAGTTCCGATTTGTGGGCCAAGAACACTGAAGCTTTCTTT
TRBJ2-1	TRBD1	many	TRBV14	CASSIRQGAYNEQFF	TGTGCCAGCAGTATTAGACAGGGGGCCTACAATGAGCAGTTCTTC
TRBJ1-6	-	few	TRBV20-1	CSASGMNNSPLHF	TGCAGTGCTAGTGGAATGAATAATTCACCCCTCCACTTT
TRBJ2-7	TRBD1	-	TRBV29-1	CSVVPSPAQGGILHEQYF	TGCAGCGTTGTTCCCTCCCCCGCACAGGGGGGAATTCTCCACGAGCAGTACTTC
TRBJ2-5	-	many	TRBV11-3	CASKRGGEETQYF	TGTGCCAGCAAGAGAGGGGGAGAAGAGACCCAGTACTTC
TRBJ1-1	-	many	TRBV11-2	CASSLGTAGSTEAFF	TGTGCCAGCAGCTTAGGGACCGCGGGGTCCACTGAAGCTTTCTTT
TRBJ2-2	-	many	TRBV7-2	CASRQGADTGELFF	TGTGCCAGCAGACAGGGAGCCGACACCGGGGAGCTGTTTTTT
TRBJ1-3	-	many	TRBV24-1	CATRGQTGNTIYF	TGTGCCACCCGCGGACAGACGGGGAACACCATATATTTT
TRBJ2-1	-	once	TRBV10-3	CAISEPRGEQFF	TGTGCCATCAGTGAGCCGAGGGGCGAGCAGTTCTTC
TRBJ2-7	TRBD1	-	TRBV7-2	CASSFLTGGSYEQYF	TGTGCCAGCAGTTTCCTTACAGGGGGATCCTACGAGCAGTACTTC